This TCR beta chain stems from a study of T cell responses to AZD1222 COVID-19 vaccine. General study points: Variant regions that are unmutated are reportedly the target of nearly half of spike-specific TCRs.

Looked up from germline, CDR1 is MDHEN and CDR2 is SYDVKM. V was shortened by 7 bases and J by 2 bases, with 12 bases between the two germline ends. The CDR3 totals 14 residues. Sequencing was performed with immunoSEQ multiplex PCR; in TCRdb, only in-frame clones are kept and a portion is missing. The sample has some 160,000 clones; roughly 90% are singletons. On this clone itself: Its antigen is not known.

V and J are TRBV28 and TRBJ2-1; TRBD1 might be the D (6 bases). The receptor was derived from an adult in good health. This specimen was peripheral blood, taken on day 0 of AZD1222 vaccination. The CDR3 loop reads CASTLEGAYNEQFF. CDR3 in DNA: TGTGCCAGCACCCTAGAGGGGGCCTACAATGAGCAGTTCTTC.